The source of this T cell receptor beta chain is a study of shared clonotypes between healthy human individuals. Donors were Caucasian adults residing in Nashville, Tennessee, USA. The CD4+ fraction was divided into a CD45RA+ naive subset and a CD45RA-negative memory subset. The CDR3 loop spans 15 amino acids. V shed 4 bases and J shed 3 bases, with 17 bases lying between them. The germline V gene encodes CDR1 SGHNT and CDR2 YYREEE (reference sequence). Profiled with immunoSEQ multiplex PCR; TCRdb holds only in-frame clones, not every one. The sample holds 2 million to 2.5 million clones, 85% to 95% seen once. Points on this clone: Its antigen is as yet unknown.

The study's findings and limits: An expected dependence of interdonor clonotype sharing on sequencing depth was noted. Generally, naive subsets (rather than memory subsets) showed larger estimated richness.

This rearrangement joins TRBV5-4 to TRBJ2-7; possible D gene TRBD1, 5 bases. Sequencing used naive CD4+ T cells sorted from blood. Sample subset: CD45RA+ positively selected. The sequence was collected from a young man in good health. Here the CDR3 reads CASSPARQTVYEQYF. DNA of the CDR3: TGTGCCAGCAGCCCGGCCAGGCAGACAGTCTACGAGCAGTACTTC.